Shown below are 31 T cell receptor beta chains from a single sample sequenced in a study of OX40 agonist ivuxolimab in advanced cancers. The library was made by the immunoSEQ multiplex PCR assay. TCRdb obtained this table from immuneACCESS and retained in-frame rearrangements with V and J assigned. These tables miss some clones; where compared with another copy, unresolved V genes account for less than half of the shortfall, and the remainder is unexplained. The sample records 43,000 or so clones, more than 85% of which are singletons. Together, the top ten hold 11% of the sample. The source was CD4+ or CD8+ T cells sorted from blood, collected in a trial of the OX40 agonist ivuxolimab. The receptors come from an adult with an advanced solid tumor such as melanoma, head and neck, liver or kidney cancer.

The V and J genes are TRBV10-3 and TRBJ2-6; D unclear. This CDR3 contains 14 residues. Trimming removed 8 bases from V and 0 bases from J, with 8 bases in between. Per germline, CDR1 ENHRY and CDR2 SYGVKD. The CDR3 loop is CAIHSFSGANVLTF. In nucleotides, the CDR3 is TGTGCCATCCACAGCTTCTCTGGGGCCAACGTCCTGACTTTC.

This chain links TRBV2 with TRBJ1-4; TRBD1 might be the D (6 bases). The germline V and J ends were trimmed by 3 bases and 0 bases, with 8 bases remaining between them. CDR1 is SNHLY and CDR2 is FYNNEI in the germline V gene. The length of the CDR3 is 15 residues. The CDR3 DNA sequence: TGTGCCAGCAGTGACGGACAGACAACTAATGAAAAACTGTTTTTT. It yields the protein CASSDGQTTNEKLFF.

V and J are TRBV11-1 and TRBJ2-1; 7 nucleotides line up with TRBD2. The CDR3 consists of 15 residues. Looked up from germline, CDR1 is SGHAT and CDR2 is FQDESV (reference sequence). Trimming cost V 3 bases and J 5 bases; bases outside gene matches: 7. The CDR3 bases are TGTGCCAGCAGCTTTTGGCGGGAGTTAGACAATGAGCAGTTCTTC. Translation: CASSFWRELDNEQFF.

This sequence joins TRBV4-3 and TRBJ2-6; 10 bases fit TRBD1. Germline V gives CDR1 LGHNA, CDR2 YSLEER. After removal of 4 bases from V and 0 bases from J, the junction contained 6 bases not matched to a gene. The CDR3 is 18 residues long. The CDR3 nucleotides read TGCGCCAGCAGCCCAGGGACAGGGGCCCGCTCTGGGGCCAACGTCCTGACTTTC. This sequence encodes CASSPGTGARSGANVLTF.

The CDR3 spells CASSIEGQSRYEQYF. The CDR3 nucleotides are TGTGCCAGCAGCATCGAAGGACAGAGTAGGTACGAGCAGTACTTC. J is TRBJ2-7 and V is TRBV11-2; D perhaps matches TRBD1 (6 bases). V lost 5 bases and J lost 4, with 18 bases in between. Germline values: CDR1 SGHAT, CDR2 FQNNGV. The CDR3 extends over 15 amino acids.

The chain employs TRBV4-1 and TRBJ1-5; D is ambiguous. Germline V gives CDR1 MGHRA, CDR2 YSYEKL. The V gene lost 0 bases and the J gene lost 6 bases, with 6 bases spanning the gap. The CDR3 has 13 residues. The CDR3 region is CASSQELRQPQHF. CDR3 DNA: TGCGCCAGCAGCCAAGAACTTCGTCAGCCCCAGCATTTT.

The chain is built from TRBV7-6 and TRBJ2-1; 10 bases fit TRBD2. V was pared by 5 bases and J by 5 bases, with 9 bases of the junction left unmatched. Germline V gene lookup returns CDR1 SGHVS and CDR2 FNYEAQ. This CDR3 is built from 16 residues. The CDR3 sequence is CASSPTSGTPHNEQFF. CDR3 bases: TGTGCCAGCAGCCCCACTAGCGGGACGCCACACAATGAGCAGTTCTTC. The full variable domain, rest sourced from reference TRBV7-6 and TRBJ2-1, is GAGVSQSPRYKVTKRGQDVALRCDPISGHVSLYWYRQALGQGPEFLTYFNYEAQQDKSGLPNDRFSAERPEGSISTLTIQRTEQRDSAMYRCASSPTSGTPHNEQFFGPGTRLTVL.

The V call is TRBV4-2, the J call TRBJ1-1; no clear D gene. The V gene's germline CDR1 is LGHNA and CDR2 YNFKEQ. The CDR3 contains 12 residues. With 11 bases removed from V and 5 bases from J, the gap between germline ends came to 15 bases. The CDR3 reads CAVRLGGTEAFF. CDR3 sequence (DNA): TGTGCCGTTCGCCTGGGCGGGACTGAAGCTTTCTTT.

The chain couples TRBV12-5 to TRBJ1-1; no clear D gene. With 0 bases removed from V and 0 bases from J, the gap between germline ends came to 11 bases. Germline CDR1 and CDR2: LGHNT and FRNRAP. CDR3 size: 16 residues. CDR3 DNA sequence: TGTGCTAGTGGTTTGGTACCCGGGATGATGAACACTGAAGCTTTCTTT. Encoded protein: CASGLVPGMMNTEAFF.

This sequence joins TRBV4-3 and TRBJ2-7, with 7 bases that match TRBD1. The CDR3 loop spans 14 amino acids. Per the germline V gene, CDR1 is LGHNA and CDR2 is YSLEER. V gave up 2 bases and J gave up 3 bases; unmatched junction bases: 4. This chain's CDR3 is CASSQFAGGYEQYF. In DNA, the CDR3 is TGCGCCAGCAGCCAATTTGCAGGGGGCTACGAGCAGTACTTC.

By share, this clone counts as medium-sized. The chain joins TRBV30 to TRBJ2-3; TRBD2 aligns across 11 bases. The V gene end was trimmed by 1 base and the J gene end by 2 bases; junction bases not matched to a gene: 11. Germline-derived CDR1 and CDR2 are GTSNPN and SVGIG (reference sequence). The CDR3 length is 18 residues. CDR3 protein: CAWSERLTSGASTDTQYF. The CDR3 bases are TGTGCCTGGAGTGAGCGTCTGACTAGCGGGGCTTCCACAGATACGCAGTATTTT.

The CDR3 region is CASSGQGLNTGELFF. CDR3 coding DNA: TGTGCCAGCAGTGGACAGGGATTGAACACCGGGGAGCTGTTTTTT. The chain joins TRBV27 to TRBJ2-2, with 8 bases that match TRBD1. Looked up from germline, CDR1 is MNHEY and CDR2 is SMNVEV (reference sequence). The CDR3 runs 15 residues. The ends lost 5 bases at V and 1 base at J; junction bases unmatched: 3.

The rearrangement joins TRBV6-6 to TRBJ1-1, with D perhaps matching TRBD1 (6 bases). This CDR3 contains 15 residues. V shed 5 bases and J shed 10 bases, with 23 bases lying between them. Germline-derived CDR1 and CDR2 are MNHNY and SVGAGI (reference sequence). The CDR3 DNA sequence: TGTGCCAGCAGTGATGGGACACCGACGCCCTATGGAGCTTTCTTT. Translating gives CASSDGTPTPYGAFF.

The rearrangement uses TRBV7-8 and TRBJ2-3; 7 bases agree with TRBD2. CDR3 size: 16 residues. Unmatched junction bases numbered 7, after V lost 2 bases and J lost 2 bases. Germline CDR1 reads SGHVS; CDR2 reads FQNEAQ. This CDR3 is CASSLRAGTNTDTQYF. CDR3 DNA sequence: TGTGCCAGCAGCTTAAGGGCGGGGACTAACACAGATACGCAGTATTTT.

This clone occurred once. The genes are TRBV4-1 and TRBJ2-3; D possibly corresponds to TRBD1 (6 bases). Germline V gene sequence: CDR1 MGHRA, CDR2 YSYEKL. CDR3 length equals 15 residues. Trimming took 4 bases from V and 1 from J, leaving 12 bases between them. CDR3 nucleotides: TGCGCCAGCAGCCTGGGACACGGAGGCACAGATACGCAGTATTTT. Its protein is CASSLGHGGTDTQYF.

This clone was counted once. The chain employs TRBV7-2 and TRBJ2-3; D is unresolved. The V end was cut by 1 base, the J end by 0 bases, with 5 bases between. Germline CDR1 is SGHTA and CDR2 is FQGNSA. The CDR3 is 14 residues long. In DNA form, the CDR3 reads TGTGCCAGCAGCTTAGAACTGAGCACAGATACGCAGTATTTT. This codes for CASSLELSTDTQYF.

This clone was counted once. CDR3 DNA: TGTGCCAGCAGCGTAGCGGCCGGGACCTACGAGCAGTACTTC. Encoded protein: CASSVAAGTYEQYF. The J gene is TRBJ2-7, the V gene TRBV9; tentative D call: TRBD2 (5 bases). The germline gives CDR1 SGDLS, CDR2 YYNGEE. CDR3 length: 14 residues. V was clipped by 0 bases and J by 2 bases, with 9 bases between them.

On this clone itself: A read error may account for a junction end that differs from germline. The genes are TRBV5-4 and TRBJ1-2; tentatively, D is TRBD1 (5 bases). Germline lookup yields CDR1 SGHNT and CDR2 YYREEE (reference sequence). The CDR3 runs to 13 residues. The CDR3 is CASSHGGSAGYTF. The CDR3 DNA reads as TGCGCCAGCAGCCACGGGGGGTCCGCTGGCTACACCTTC.

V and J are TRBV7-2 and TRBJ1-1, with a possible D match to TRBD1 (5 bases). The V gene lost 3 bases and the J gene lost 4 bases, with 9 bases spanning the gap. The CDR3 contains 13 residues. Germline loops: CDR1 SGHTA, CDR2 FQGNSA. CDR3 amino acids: CASSLGPSTEAFF. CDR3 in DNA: TGTGCCAGCAGCTTGGGGCCAAGCACTGAAGCTTTCTTT.

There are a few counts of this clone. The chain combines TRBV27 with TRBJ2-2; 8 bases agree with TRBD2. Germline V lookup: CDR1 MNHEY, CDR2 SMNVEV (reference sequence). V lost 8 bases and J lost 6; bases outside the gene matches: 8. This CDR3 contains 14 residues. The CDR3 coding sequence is TGTGCCAGCTCGCTGGGGCGGGGGGCCGGGGAGCTGTTTTTT. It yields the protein CASSLGRGAGELFF.

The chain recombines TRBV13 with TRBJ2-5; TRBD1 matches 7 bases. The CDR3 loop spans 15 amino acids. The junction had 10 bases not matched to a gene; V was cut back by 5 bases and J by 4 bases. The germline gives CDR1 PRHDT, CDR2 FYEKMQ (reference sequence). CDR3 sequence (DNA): TGTGCCAGCAGCCAAACAGGGGTCGGGCGAGAGACCCAGTACTTC. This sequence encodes CASSQTGVGRETQYF. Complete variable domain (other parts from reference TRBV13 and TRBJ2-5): AAGVIQSPRHLIKEKRETATLKCYPIPRHDTVYWYQQGPGQDPQFLISFYEKMQSDKGSIPDRFSAQQFSDYHSELNMSSLELGDSALYFCASSQTGVGRETQYFGPGTRLLVL.

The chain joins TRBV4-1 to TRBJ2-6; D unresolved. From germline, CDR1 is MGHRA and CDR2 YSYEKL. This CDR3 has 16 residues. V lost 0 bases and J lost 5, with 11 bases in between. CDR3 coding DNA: TGCGCCAGCAGCCAAGACCATCACGAGAGGGCCAACGTCCTGACTTTC. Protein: CASSQDHHERANVLTF.

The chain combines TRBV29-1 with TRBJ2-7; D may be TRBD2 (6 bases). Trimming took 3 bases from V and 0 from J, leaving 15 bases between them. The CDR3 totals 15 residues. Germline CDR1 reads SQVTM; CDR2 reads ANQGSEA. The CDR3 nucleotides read TGCAGCGTTGAGATTATTTTGACTAGCTCCTACGAGCAGTACTTC. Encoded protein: CSVEIILTSSYEQYF.

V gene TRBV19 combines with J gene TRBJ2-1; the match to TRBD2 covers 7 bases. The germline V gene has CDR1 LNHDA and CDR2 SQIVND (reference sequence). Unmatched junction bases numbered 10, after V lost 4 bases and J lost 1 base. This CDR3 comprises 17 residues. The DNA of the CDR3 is TGTGCCAGTAGTACCAGAGGGCTAGCGGATTCCTACAATGAGCAGTTCTTC. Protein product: CASSTRGLADSYNEQFF.

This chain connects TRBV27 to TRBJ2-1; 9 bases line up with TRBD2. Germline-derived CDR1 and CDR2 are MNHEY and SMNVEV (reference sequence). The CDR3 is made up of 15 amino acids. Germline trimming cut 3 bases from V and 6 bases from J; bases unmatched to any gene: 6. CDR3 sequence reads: CASSLASGGPNEQFF. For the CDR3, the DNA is TGTGCCAGCAGTTTGGCAAGCGGGGGGCCCAATGAGCAGTTCTTC.

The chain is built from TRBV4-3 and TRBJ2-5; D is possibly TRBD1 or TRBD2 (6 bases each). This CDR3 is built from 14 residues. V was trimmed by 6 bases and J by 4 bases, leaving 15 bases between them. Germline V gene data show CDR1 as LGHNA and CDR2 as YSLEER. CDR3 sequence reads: CASSLGGGRETQYF. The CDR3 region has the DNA TGCGCCAGCAGTCTCGGAGGGGGGCGAGAGACCCAGTACTTC.

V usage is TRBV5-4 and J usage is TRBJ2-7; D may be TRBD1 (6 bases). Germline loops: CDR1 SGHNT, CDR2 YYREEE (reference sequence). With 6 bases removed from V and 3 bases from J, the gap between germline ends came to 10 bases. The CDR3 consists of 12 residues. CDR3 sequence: CASNQGGYEQYF. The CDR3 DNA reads TGTGCCAGCAACCAAGGGGGCTACGAGCAGTACTTC. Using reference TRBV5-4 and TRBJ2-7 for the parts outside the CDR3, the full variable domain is ETGVTQSPTHLIKTRGQQVTLRCSSQSGHNTVSWYQQALGQGPQFIFQYYREEENGRGNFPPRFSGLQFPNYSSELNVNALELDDSALYLCASNQGGYEQYFGPGTRLTVT.

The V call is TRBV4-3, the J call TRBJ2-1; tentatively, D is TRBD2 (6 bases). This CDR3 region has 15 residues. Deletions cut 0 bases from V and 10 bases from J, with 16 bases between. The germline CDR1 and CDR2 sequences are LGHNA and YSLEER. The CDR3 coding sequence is TGCGCCAGCAGCCAAGATCGGGGGAGCCTCTGGGAGCAGTTCTTC. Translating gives CASSQDRGSLWEQFF.

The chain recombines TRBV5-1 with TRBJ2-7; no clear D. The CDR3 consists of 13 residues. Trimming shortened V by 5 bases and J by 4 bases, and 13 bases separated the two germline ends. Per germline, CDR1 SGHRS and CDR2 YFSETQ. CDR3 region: CASSPPAAYEQYF. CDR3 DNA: TGCGCCAGCAGTCCCCCGGCCGCTTACGAGCAGTACTTC.

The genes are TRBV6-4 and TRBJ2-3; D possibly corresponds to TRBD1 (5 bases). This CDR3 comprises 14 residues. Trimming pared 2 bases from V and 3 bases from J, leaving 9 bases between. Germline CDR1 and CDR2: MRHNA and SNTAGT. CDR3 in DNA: TGTGCCAGCAGTGACCAAGGGGAAACAGATACGCAGTATTTT. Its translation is CASSDQGETDTQYF.

DNA of the CDR3: TGTGCCAGCAGTCACACTCGGGGAGAGACCCAGTACTTC. It codes for CASSHTRGETQYF. The rearrangement links TRBV6-6 to TRBJ2-5, with a tentative D call TRBD2 (5 bases). The CDR3 totals 13 residues. The germline V and J ends were trimmed by 5 bases and 4 bases, with 11 bases remaining between them. Germline V CDR1 and CDR2: MNHNY, SVGAGI (reference sequence).